The present TCR beta chain was sequenced within a study of cytomegalovirus exposure and HLA in healthy donors. Study observations and caveats: In a later analysis, compared with equally common non-associated chains, HLA-associated beta chains were more expanded. Across donors, most TCRs were seen rarely, yet some public ones were widespread. In a later analysis, the majority of CMV-associated beta chains seemingly showed HLA restriction. Earlier analysis found most TCR beta V segments productive about 90% or about 30% of the time.

PCR used 60 Vbeta primers and 13 Jbeta primers. Sequencing used immunoSEQ multiplex PCR; TCRdb keeps in-frame clones, though not all of them. The sample lists about 98,000 clones, 74% occurring once. With regard to this clone: Its specificity is unknown.

Germline-derived CDR1 and CDR2 are ENHRY and SYGVKD. Trimming pared 2 bases from V and 0 bases from J, leaving 4 bases between. This CDR3 spans 13 amino acids. Input material: PBMCs. The clonotype originates from a male donor in good health and CMV-seronegative. The genes are TRBV10-3 and TRBJ2-5, with D hard to call. The CDR3 sequence is CAISEPNQETQYF. Written as DNA, the CDR3 is TGTGCCATCAGTGAGCCTAACCAAGAGACCCAGTACTTC.